These 27 T cell receptor beta chains were sequenced from one sample in a study of blood T cell repertoires in COVID-19. TCRdb keeps only in-frame clones here, not all; method: immunoSEQ multiplex PCR. Seen here are approximately 100,000 clones, more than 85% observed once, and the top ten hold over 15%. Sequenced: peripheral blood. The origin of the receptors is a human donor with acute or convalescent COVID-19. The donor label of this sample is uncertain.

The DNA for the CDR3 is TGTGCCAGCAGTGAATTGTCGGGGATAAATGAAAAACTGTTTTTT. Amino acid sequence: CASSELSGINEKLFF. This sequence joins TRBV6-1 and TRBJ1-4, with D uncertain. This CDR3 is built from 15 residues. The V end was cut by 2 bases, the J end by 5 bases, with 12 bases between. CDR1 and CDR2 from the germline V gene are MNHNS and SASEGT.

The CDR3 reads CAWTTTGNQPQHF. CDR3 nucleotide sequence: TGTGCCTGGACTACTACAGGGAATCAGCCCCAGCATTTT. The chain combines TRBV30 with TRBJ1-5; a weak D match, TRBD1 (6 bases). Deletions cut 4 bases from V and 4 bases from J, with 11 bases between. The CDR3 runs 13 residues. Germline V gene data show CDR1 as GTSNPN and CDR2 as SVGIG (reference sequence).

The V gene is TRBV6-1, the J gene TRBJ1-5; TRBD1 agrees at 9 bases. CDR3 size: 16 residues. V shed 3 bases and J 3 bases; nucleotides not matched to a gene: 6. Germline V gene sequence: CDR1 MNHNS, CDR2 SASEGT. CDR3 in amino acids: CASSDWTGAYNQPQHF. Here the CDR3 DNA reads TGTGCCAGCAGTGACTGGACAGGGGCTTACAATCAGCCCCAGCATTTT.

This clone has just a few counts. V usage is TRBV6-5 and J usage is TRBJ1-1; 7 bases are shared with TRBD1. The germline CDR1 and CDR2 sequences are MNHEY and SVGAGI. Trimming took 11 bases from V and 3 from J; bases not matched to a gene: 6. The length of the CDR3 is 12 residues. The CDR3 sequence: CAGGQAYTEAFF. DNA for the CDR3: TGTGCCGGAGGACAGGCTTACACTGAAGCTTTCTTT.

The chain links TRBV18 to TRBJ2-7; 13 positions match TRBD2. Trimming removed 2 bases from V and 5 bases from J; junction bases left unmatched: 6. Germline loops: CDR1 KGHSH, CDR2 LQKENI. This CDR3 region has 16 residues. CDR3 protein: CASSPGLAGAGHEQYF. DNA for the CDR3: TGTGCCAGCTCACCAGGACTAGCGGGAGCTGGCCACGAGCAGTACTTC.

The chain carries TRBV5-1 and TRBJ2-7, with D unresolved. Trimming removed 0 bases at V and 6 bases at J, with 13 bases between. The CDR3 runs to 14 residues. Germline values: CDR1 SGHRS, CDR2 YFSETQ. CDR3 nucleotide sequence: TGCGCCAGCAGCTTGGGCCTGGCTAGGAGCGAGCAGTACTTC. It is translated as CASSLGLARSEQYF.

In this sample, this clone turned up a few times. This chain joins TRBV7-9 and TRBJ2-5; weak D call: TRBD2 (5 bases). This CDR3 is built from 14 residues. From germline, CDR1 is SEHNR and CDR2 FQNEAQ (reference sequence). Trimming removed 4 bases from V and 5 bases from J, with 14 bases in between. The CDR3 protein is CASSSTGVGETQYF. The DNA for the CDR3 is TGTGCCAGCAGCTCAACCGGGGTGGGTGAGACCCAGTACTTC. Supplemented by reference TRBV7-9 and TRBJ2-5, the full variable domain reads DTGVSQNPRHKITKRGQNVTFRCDPISEHNRLYWYRQTLGQGPEFLTYFQNEAQLEKSRLLSDRFSAERPKGSFSTLEIQRTEQGDSAMYLCASSSTGVGETQYFGPGTRLLVL.

The chain has TRBV28 and TRBJ2-2; 8 positions agree with TRBD2. Germline lookup yields CDR1 MDHEN and CDR2 SYDVKM. V dropped 7 bases and J dropped 6; count of bases not matched to a gene: 7. The CDR3 length is 14 residues. CDR3: CASTLSGSPGELFF. In DNA form, the CDR3 reads TGTGCCAGCACCCTCAGCGGGAGTCCCGGGGAGCTGTTTTTT.

A few counts support this clone. The CDR3 spells CASSLATGIRANEKLFF. DNA for the CDR3: TGTGCCAGCAGCTTAGCTACCGGGATTCGAGCTAATGAAAAACTGTTTTTT. The chain is built from TRBV7-9 and TRBJ1-4, with unresolved D. V lost 0 bases to trimming and J lost 3 bases, with 14 bases between them. CDR3 length: 17 residues. The V gene's germline CDR1 is SEHNR and CDR2 FQNEAQ (reference sequence).

The table lists this clone with a few counts. This rearrangement joins TRBV28 to TRBJ2-7; D possibly corresponds to TRBD1 (6 bases). V gave up 1 base and J gave up 4 bases, with 11 bases separating them. The CDR3 runs to 14 residues. The germline gives CDR1 MDHEN, CDR2 SYDVKM. CDR3 loop: CASSLSGGGYEQYF. For the CDR3, the DNA is TGTGCCAGCAGTTTATCTGGGGGCGGGTACGAGCAGTACTTC.

This chain connects TRBV9 to TRBJ2-3; TRBD1 agrees at 9 bases. Germline V gene lookup returns CDR1 SGDLS and CDR2 YYNGEE. V shed 4 bases, J shed 2 bases, and the junction held 5 bases outside the gene matches. This CDR3 has 15 amino acids. CDR3 protein: CASSLRQGVTDTQYF. CDR3 sequence (DNA): TGTGCCAGCAGCCTCCGACAGGGGGTCACAGATACGCAGTATTTT.

The genes are TRBV2 and TRBJ1-4; D gene ambiguous. Germline V lookup: CDR1 SNHLY, CDR2 FYNNEI. CDR3 length equals 13 residues. V was pared by 8 bases and J by 6 bases, with 13 bases between. The CDR3 reads CASAEGVYEKLFF. In nucleotides, the CDR3 is TGTGCCAGCGCCGAGGGTGTTTATGAAAAACTGTTTTTT.

This chain uses TRBV28 with TRBJ1-5; D not certain. V lost 4 bases, J lost 10 bases, and 14 bases lay in between. This CDR3 is 13 amino acids long. Germline loops: CDR1 MDHEN, CDR2 SYDVKM. CDR3 coding DNA: TGTGCCAGCAGTTCTCCGGGAGGGCCTCCCCAGCATTTT. Residues: CASSSPGGPPQHF.

V is TRBV9 and J is TRBJ2-2, with 9 bases identical to TRBD1. V lost 4 bases to trimming and J lost 4 bases; unmatched junction nucleotides: 8. The germline gives CDR1 SGDLS, CDR2 YYNGEE. The CDR3 is 16 amino acids. The CDR3 reads CASSPWGQGPTGELFF. Here the CDR3 DNA reads TGTGCCAGCAGCCCATGGGGACAGGGACCCACCGGGGAGCTGTTTTTT.

This sequence joins TRBV24-1 and TRBJ2-5; 7 nucleotides match TRBD1. The CDR3 length is 13 residues. J lost 3 bases, V lost 4 bases, and 1 base had no gene match. Germline loops: CDR1 KGHDR, CDR2 SFDVKD. The CDR3 reads CATSDGTEETQYF. DNA for the CDR3: TGTGCCACCAGTGACGGGACAGAAGAGACCCAGTACTTC.

The chain recombines TRBV5-5 with TRBJ2-7, with D uncertain. The V end was cut by 0 bases, the J end by 3 bases, with 7 bases between. The germline V gene has CDR1 SGHKS and CDR2 YYEKEE (reference sequence). The CDR3 sequence is 13 residues long. The DNA of the CDR3 is TGTGCCAGCAGCTTGGCGGTATACTACGAGCAGTACTTC. It is translated as CASSLAVYYEQYF.

The chain has TRBV6-1 and TRBJ2-7; 8 bases map to TRBD1. Germline V lookup: CDR1 MNHNS, CDR2 SASEGT. The CDR3 has 15 residues. V trimming: 2 bases; J trimming: 7 bases; junction bases outside the gene matches: 10. CDR3 residues: CASSESWQGAGEQYF. The CDR3 bases are TGTGCCAGCAGTGAAAGTTGGCAGGGGGCGGGTGAGCAGTACTTC.

The chain joins TRBV2 to TRBJ1-3; tentative D call: TRBD1 (5 bases). The germline V gene has CDR1 SNHLY and CDR2 FYNNEI. CDR3 size: 14 residues. Deletions cut 10 bases from V and 0 bases from J, with 13 bases between. As DNA, the CDR3 is TGTGCCATCAAACAGGAAAACTCTGGAAACACCATATATTTT. It specifies CAIKQENSGNTIYF.

The rearrangement links TRBV28 to TRBJ1-1; D remains unclear. Looked up from germline, CDR1 is MDHEN and CDR2 is SYDVKM. Trimming removed 6 bases from V and 6 bases from J, with 17 bases in between. The CDR3 loop spans 14 amino acids. The CDR3 nucleotides read TGTGCCAGCAGACCCCGAGGTACGGTGGCTGAAGCTTTCTTT. Amino acids: CASRPRGTVAEAFF.

The J gene is TRBJ1-1, the V gene TRBV18, with TRBD1 identical over 7 bases. The CDR3 spans 17 residues. CDR1 KGHSH and CDR2 LQKENI come from the germline V gene. Trimming at V came to 3 bases and at J to 0 bases, leaving 10 bases not matched to a gene. CDR3 residues: CASSPRDSAQMNTEAFF. DNA for the CDR3: TGTGCCAGCTCACCCCGGGACAGCGCGCAAATGAACACTGAAGCTTTCTTT.

The CDR3 protein is CASSFAAEETQYF. DNA for the CDR3: TGTGCCAGCAGTTTTGCGGCAGAAGAGACCCAGTACTTC. V gene TRBV28 combines with J gene TRBJ2-5; D gene unclear. Germline lookup yields CDR1 MDHEN and CDR2 SYDVKM. The CDR3 consists of 13 residues. V lost 3 bases and J 3 bases, leaving 8 bases between the germline ends. The whole variable domain, filled in from reference TRBV28 and TRBJ2-5, reads DVKVTQSSRYLVKRTGEKVFLECVQDMDHENMFWYRQDPGLGLRLIYFSYDVKMKEKGDIPEGYSVSREKKERFSLILESASTNQTSMYLCASSFAAEETQYFGPGTRLLVL.

This rearrangement joins TRBV5-4 to TRBJ1-1; no reliable D call. This CDR3 is built from 13 residues. Trimming took off 5 bases at V and 0 bases at J, with 8 bases between the two ends. Germline V CDR1 and CDR2: SGHNT, YYREEE (reference sequence). The CDR3 bases are TGTGCCAGCAGTGACACCTTGAACACTGAAGCTTTCTTT. Encoded protein: CASSDTLNTEAFF.

The rearrangement joins TRBV18 to TRBJ1-1, with 7 bases aligning to TRBD1. The germline gives CDR1 KGHSH, CDR2 LQKENI. The CDR3 is made up of 17 amino acids. Unmatched junction bases numbered 17, after V lost 4 bases and J lost 6 bases. CDR3 amino acids: CASSRSETGRSGPEAFF. The DNA of the CDR3 is TGTGCCAGCTCACGATCCGAGACAGGGAGGTCGGGGCCTGAAGCTTTCTTT.

The V gene is TRBV9, the J gene TRBJ2-5, with 10 bases matching TRBD2. The CDR3 totals 20 residues. V lost 4 bases to trimming and J lost 5 bases; unmatched junction nucleotides: 23. CDR1 and CDR2 from the germline V gene are SGDLS and YYNGEE. The CDR3 DNA sequence: TGTGCCAGCAGCTCCCGCAGGGGGGGTCTAGCGGGAGCCTGGGCGGAGACCCAGTACTTC. It codes for CASSSRRGGLAGAWAETQYF. The full variable domain, with the rest looked up from reference TRBV9 and TRBJ2-5, is DSGVTQTPKHLITATGQRVTLRCSPRSGDLSVYWYQQSLDQGLQFLIQYYNGEERAKGNILERFSAQQFPDLHSELNLSSLELGDSALYFCASSSRRGGLAGAWAETQYFGPGTRLLVL.

The sample holds a few counts of this clone. This chain connects TRBV14 to TRBJ2-1; 7 nucleotides align to TRBD1. J was trimmed by 5 bases and V by 2 bases; bases with no gene match: 3. From germline, CDR1 is SGHDN and CDR2 FVKESK. This CDR3 region has 14 residues. CDR3 loop: CASSQLGQNNEQFF. CDR3 coding DNA: TGTGCCAGCAGCCAACTGGGACAGAACAATGAGCAGTTCTTC.

The chain uses TRBV28 and TRBJ1-5; unclear D gene. V was shortened by 1 base and J by 6 bases, with 10 bases between the two germline ends. The CDR3 totals 14 residues. The germline CDR1 and CDR2 sequences are MDHEN and SYDVKM. CDR3 sequence reads: CASSLLTRGQPQHF. The CDR3 DNA follows: TGTGCCAGCAGTTTATTAACCCGGGGTCAGCCCCAGCATTTT.

V usage is TRBV30 and J usage is TRBJ1-3; D may be TRBD1 (5 bases). Trimming took 1 base from V and 2 from J, leaving 6 bases between them. The germline gives CDR1 GTSNPN, CDR2 SVGIG (reference sequence). CDR3 size: 13 residues. CDR3 protein: CAWSGGAGNTIYF. The CDR3 DNA is TGTGCCTGGAGTGGGGGGGCTGGAAACACCATATATTTT. The full variable domain, in which reference TRBV30 and TRBJ1-3 provide the parts outside the CDR3, is SQTIHQWPATLVQPVGSPLSLECTVEGTSNPNLYWYRQAAGRGLQLLFYSVGIGQISSEVPQNLSASRPQDRQFILSSKKLLLSDSGFYLCAWSGGAGNTIYFGEGSWLTVV.